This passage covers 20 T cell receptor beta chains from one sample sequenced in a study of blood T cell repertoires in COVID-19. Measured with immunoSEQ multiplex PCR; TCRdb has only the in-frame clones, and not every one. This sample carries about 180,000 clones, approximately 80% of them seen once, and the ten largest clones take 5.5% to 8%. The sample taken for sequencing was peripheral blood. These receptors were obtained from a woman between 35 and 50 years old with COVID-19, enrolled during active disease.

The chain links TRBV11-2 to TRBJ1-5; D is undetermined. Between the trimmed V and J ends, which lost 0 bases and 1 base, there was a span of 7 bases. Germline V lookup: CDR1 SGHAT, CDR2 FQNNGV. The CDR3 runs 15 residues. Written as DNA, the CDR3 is TGTGCCAGCAGCTTAGAGTACGGGAGCAATCAGCCCCAGCATTTT. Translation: CASSLEYGSNQPQHF.

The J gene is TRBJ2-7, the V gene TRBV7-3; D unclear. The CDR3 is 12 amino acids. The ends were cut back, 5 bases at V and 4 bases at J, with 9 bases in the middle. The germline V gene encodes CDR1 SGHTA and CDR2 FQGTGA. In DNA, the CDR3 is TGTGCCAGCAGCCTCCCCGGTTACGAGCAGTACTTC. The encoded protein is CASSLPGYEQYF.

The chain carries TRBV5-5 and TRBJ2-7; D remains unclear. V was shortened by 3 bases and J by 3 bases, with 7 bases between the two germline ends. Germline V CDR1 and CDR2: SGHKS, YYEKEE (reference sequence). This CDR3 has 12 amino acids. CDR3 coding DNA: TGTGCCAGCAGCTCTTATAACTACGAGCAGTACTTC. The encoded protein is CASSSYNYEQYF.

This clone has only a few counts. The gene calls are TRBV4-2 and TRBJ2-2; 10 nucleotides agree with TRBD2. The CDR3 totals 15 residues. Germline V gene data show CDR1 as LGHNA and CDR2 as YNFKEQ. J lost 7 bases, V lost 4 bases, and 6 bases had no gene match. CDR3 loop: CASSLLAGDVGELFF. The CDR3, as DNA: TGTGCCAGCAGCCTTCTAGCGGGGGATGTCGGGGAGCTGTTTTTT.

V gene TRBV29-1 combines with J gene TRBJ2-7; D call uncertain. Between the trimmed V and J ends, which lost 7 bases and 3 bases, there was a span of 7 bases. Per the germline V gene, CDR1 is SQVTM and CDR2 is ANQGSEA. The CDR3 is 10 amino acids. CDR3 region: CSADRYEQYF. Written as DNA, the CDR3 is TGCAGCGCGGATCGCTACGAGCAGTACTTC.

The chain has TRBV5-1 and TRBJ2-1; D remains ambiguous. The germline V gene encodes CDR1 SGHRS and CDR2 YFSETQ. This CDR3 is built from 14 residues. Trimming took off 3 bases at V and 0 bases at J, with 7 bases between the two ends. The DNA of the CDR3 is TGCGCCAGCAGCTATGGCAACTCCTACAATGAGCAGTTCTTC. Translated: CASSYGNSYNEQFF. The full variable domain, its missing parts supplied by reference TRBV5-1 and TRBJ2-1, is KAGVTQTPRYLIKTRGQQVTLSCSPISGHRSVSWYQQTPGQGLQFLFEYFSETQRNKGNFPGRFSGRQFSNSRSEMNVSTLELGDSALYLCASSYGNSYNEQFFGPGTRLTVL.

This CDR3 reads CASSHVQGVADTQYF. DNA for the CDR3: TGTGCCAGCAGCCACGTACAGGGAGTAGCAGATACGCAGTATTTT. The V gene is TRBV3-1 (or the pseudogene TRBV3-2), the J gene TRBJ2-3; tentative D call: TRBD1 (6 bases). Trimming removed 3 bases from V and 4 bases from J, with 14 bases in between. This CDR3 is 15 amino acids long. Germline V CDR1 and CDR2: LGHDT, YNNKEL (reference sequence).

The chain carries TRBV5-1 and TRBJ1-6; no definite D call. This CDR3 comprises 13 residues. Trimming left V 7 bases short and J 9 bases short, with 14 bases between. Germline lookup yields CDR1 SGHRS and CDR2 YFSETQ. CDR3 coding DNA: TGCGCCAGCTCTCTGGTCGCGGGTTCACCCCTCCACTTT. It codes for CASSLVAGSPLHF.

CDR3 coding DNA: TGTGCCAGCAGCTCCGGTTGGGAGCATCAGCCCCAGCATTTT. It translates to CASSSGWEHQPQHF. This chain uses TRBV7-8 with TRBJ1-5, with unresolved D. Trimming removed 4 bases from V and 5 bases from J, with 12 bases in between. The CDR3 spans 14 residues. The germline gives CDR1 SGHVS, CDR2 FQNEAQ.

Here the CDR3 DNA reads TGCGCCAGCAGTGTACAGGCGAACACTGAAGCTTTCTTT. It codes for CASSVQANTEAFF. The J gene is TRBJ1-1, the V gene TRBV10-1, with D tentatively TRBD1 (5 bases). Germline V gene sequence: CDR1 WNHNN, CDR2 SYGVQD (reference sequence). The CDR3 loop spans 13 amino acids. With 4 bases removed from V and 1 base from J, the gap between germline ends came to 7 bases.

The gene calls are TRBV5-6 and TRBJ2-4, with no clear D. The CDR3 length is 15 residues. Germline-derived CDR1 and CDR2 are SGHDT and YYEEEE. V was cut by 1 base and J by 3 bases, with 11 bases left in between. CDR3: CASSLILEDKNIQYF. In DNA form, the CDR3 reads TGTGCCAGCAGCTTGATATTAGAGGACAAAAACATTCAGTACTTC.

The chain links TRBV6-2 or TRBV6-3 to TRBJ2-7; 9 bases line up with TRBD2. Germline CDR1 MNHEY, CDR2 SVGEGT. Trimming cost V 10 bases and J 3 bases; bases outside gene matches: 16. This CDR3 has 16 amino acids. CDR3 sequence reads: CATIPRGSGSLYEQYF. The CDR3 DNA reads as TGTGCCACCATCCCTCGCGGTAGCGGGAGTCTCTACGAGCAGTACTTC.

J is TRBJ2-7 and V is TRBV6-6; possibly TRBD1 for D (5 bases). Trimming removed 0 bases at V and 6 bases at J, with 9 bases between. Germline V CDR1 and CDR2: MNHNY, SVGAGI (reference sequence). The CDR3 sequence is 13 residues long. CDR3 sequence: CASSYSERGEQYF. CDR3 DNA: TGTGCCAGCAGTTACTCAGAAAGGGGCGAGCAGTACTTC.

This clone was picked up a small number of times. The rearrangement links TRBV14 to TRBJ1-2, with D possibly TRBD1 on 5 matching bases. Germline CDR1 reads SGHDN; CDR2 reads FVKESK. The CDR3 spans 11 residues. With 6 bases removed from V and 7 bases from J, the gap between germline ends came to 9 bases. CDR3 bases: TGTGCCAGCAGGATAGGGGCTGGCTACACCTTC. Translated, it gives CASRIGAGYTF.

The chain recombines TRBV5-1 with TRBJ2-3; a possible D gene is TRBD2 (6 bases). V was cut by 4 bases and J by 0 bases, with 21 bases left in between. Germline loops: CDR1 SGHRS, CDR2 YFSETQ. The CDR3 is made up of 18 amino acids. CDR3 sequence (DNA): TGCGCCAGCAGCCCGGTTGAGGGCGCGGGGACTAGCACAGATACGCAGTATTTT. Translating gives CASSPVEGAGTSTDTQYF.

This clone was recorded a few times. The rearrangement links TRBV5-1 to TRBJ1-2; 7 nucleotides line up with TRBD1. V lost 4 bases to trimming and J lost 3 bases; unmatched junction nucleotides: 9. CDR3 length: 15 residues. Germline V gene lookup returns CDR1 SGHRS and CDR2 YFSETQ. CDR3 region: CASSVHRGGDYGYTF. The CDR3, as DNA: TGCGCCAGCAGCGTTCACAGGGGTGGTGACTATGGCTACACCTTC.

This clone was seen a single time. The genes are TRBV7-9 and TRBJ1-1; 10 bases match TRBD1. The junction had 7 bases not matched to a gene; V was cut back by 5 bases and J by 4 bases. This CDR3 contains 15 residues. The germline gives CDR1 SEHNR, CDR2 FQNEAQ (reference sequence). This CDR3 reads CASSKGDRGATEAFF. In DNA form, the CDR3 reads TGTGCCAGCAGCAAGGGGGACAGGGGAGCCACTGAAGCTTTCTTT.

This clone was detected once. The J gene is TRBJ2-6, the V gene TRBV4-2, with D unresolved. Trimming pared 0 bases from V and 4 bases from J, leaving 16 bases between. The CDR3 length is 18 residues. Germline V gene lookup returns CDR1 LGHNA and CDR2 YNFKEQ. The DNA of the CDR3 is TGTGCCAGCAGCCAAGATCTAGAGTTTTCAGCAGGGGCCAACGTCCTGACTTTC. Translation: CASSQDLEFSAGANVLTF.

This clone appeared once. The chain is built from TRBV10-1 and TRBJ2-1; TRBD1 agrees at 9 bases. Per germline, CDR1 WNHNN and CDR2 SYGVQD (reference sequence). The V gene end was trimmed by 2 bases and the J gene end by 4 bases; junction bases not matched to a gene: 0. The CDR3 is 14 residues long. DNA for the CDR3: TGCGCCAGCAGTGAGGGACAGGGGTACAATGAGCAGTTCTTC. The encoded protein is CASSEGQGYNEQFF.

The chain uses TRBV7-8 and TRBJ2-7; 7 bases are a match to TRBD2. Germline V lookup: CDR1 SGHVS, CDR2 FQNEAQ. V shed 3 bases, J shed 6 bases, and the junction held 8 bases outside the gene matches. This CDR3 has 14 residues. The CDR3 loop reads CASSLGGNGFEQYF. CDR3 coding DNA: TGTGCCAGCAGCTTGGGAGGGAACGGCTTCGAGCAGTACTTC.